This is a list of T cell receptor beta chains from one sample in a study of cytomegalovirus exposure and HLA in healthy donors. Profiled with immunoSEQ multiplex PCR; TCRdb holds only in-frame clones, not every one. Of around 70,000 clones in the sample, less than 95% were seen once. The sample taken for sequencing was PBMCs. The receptors here all came from a woman aged 18-35 years in good health and CMV-seronegative. CDR3s include the opening cysteine and the closing phenylalanine or tryptophan. The order of the fields is V gene, J gene, clone size, CDR3 length, D gene, CDR3 DNA, CDR3 protein. The D gene is left open where the match is weak. The size entry is marked missing in some rows and otherwise reads once, few, many or a size class.

v_gene: TRBV9
j_gene: TRBJ2-1
abundance: once
len: 15
d_gene: TRBD1
CDR3nt: TGTGCCAGCAGCGTAGACGTCGGGACAGCTAATGAGCAGTTCTTC
CDR3aa: CASSVDVGTANEQFF

v_gene: TRBV2
j_gene: TRBJ1-6
abundance: NA
len: 15
d_gene: NA
CDR3nt: NA
CDR3aa: CASILEDSVNSPLHF

v_gene: TRBV6-1
j_gene: TRBJ1-2
abundance: NA
len: 14
d_gene: TRBD1
CDR3nt: TGTGCCAGCAGTGAGGGGACAGGGAACTATGGCTACACCTTC
CDR3aa: CASSEGTGNYGYTF

v_gene: TRBV4-2
j_gene: TRBJ2-7
abundance: once
len: 15
d_gene: NA
CDR3nt: TGTGCCAGCAGCCAAGACTACAGGCCCATCTACGAGCAGTACTTC
CDR3aa: CASSQDYRPIYEQYF

v_gene: TRBV5-1
j_gene: TRBJ1-2
abundance: NA
len: 14
d_gene: NA
CDR3nt: TGCGCCAGCAGCTTAAACAGCGAGGGCTATGGCTACACCTTC
CDR3aa: CASSLNSEGYGYTF

v_gene: TRBV6-1
j_gene: TRBJ2-7
abundance: NA
len: 10
d_gene: NA
CDR3nt: TGTGCCAACCCGCTGGACAGTGCGGACTTC
CDR3aa: CANPLDSADF

v_gene: TRBV11-2
j_gene: TRBJ2-3
abundance: NA
len: 13
d_gene: NA
CDR3nt: TGTGCCAGCAGCTTAGCAGGGACAGATACGCAGTATTTT
CDR3aa: CASSLAGTDTQYF

v_gene: TRBV19
j_gene: TRBJ1-1
abundance: NA
len: 14
d_gene: NA
CDR3nt: TGTGCCAGTAGTATAGTGGGGGCCAGCACTGAAGCTTTCTTT
CDR3aa: CASSIVGASTEAFF

v_gene: TRBV11-2
j_gene: TRBJ1-4
abundance: NA
len: 17
d_gene: TRBD1
CDR3nt: TGTGCCAGCAGCCGGACACGGACAGGGAGACCTAATGAAAAACTGTTTTTT
CDR3aa: CASSRTRTGRPNEKLFF

v_gene: TRBV9
j_gene: TRBJ2-7
abundance: NA
len: 14
d_gene: NA
CDR3nt: TGTGCCAGCAGCGGGGGCCCGACGGCCTACGAGCAGTACTTC
CDR3aa: CASSGGPTAYEQYF

v_gene: TRBV28
j_gene: TRBJ2-1
abundance: NA
len: 16
d_gene: NA
CDR3nt: TGTGCCAGCAGTTTCTGGAGTAAAGGGGCTCGCAATGAGCAGTTCTTC
CDR3aa: CASSFWSKGARNEQFF

v_gene: TRBV7-9
j_gene: TRBJ2-7
abundance: NA
len: 11
d_gene: NA
CDR3nt: TGTGCCAGCACCTCTGCCTACGAGCAGTACTTC
CDR3aa: CASTSAYEQYF

v_gene: TRBV28
j_gene: TRBJ1-6
abundance: NA
len: 19
d_gene: TRBD1
CDR3nt: TGTGCCAGCAGTCTGGGGTTCTTACAGGGGAGGTCCCGGGCTTCACCCCTCCACTTT
CDR3aa: CASSLGFLQGRSRASPLHF

v_gene: TRBV7-6
j_gene: TRBJ2-5
abundance: NA
len: 12
d_gene: TRBD1
CDR3nt: TGTGCCAGCAGCTTATCCCAGGGGGCCCAGTACTTC
CDR3aa: CASSLSQGAQYF

v_gene: TRBV9
j_gene: TRBJ1-3
abundance: NA
len: 16
d_gene: TRBD1
CDR3nt: TGTGCCAGCAGCGTAGAGACAGGGAGCTCTGGAAACACCATATATTTT
CDR3aa: CASSVETGSSGNTIYF

v_gene: TRBV6-1
j_gene: TRBJ2-7
abundance: NA
len: 14
d_gene: TRBD1
CDR3nt: TGTGCCAGCAGTGTTAAGGACAGGGCTGCCGAGCAGTACTTC
CDR3aa: CASSVKDRAAEQYF